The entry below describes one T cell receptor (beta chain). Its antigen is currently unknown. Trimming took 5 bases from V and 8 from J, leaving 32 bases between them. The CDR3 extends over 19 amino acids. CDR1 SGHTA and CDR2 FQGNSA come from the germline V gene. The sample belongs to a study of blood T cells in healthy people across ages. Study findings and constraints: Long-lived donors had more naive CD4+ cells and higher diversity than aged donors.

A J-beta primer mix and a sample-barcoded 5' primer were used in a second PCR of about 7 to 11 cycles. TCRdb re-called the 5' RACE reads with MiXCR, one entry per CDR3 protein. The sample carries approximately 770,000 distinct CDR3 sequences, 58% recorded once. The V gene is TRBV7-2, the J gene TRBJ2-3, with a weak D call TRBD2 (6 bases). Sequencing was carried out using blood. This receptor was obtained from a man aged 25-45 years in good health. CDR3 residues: CASSPLWGLTQREFGTQYF. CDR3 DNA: TGTGCCAGCAGCCCTCTATGGGGACTTACACAGAGGGAGTTCGGTACGCAGTATTTT. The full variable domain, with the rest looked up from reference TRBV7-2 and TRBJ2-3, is GAGVSQSPSNKVTEKGKDVELRCDPISGHTALYWYRQSLGQGLEFLIYFQGNSAPDKSGLPSDRFSAERTGGSVSTLTIQRTQQEDSAVYLCASSPLWGLTQREFGTQYFGPGTRLTVL.